These 24 T cell receptor beta chains came from one sample sequenced in a study of identical twins. MiXCR, applied by TCRdb to the 5' RACE reads, yields one record per CDR3 protein. The profile shows 350,000 to 600,000 distinct CDR3 sequences, approximately 14% of them singletons. This sample was shared with a second study, whose subject was yellow fever vaccine responses in identical twins.

Sample: CD4+ T cells sorted from blood. These receptors were obtained from a young woman in good health.

The rearrangement uses TRBV6-4 and TRBJ2-3, with 9 bases identical to TRBD2. This CDR3 is 17 amino acids long. The V segment lost 0 bases and the J segment 3 bases; nucleotides outside the gene matches: 7. The germline CDR1 and CDR2 sequences are MRHNA and SNTAGT. CDR3 loop: CASSDSGLAGRTDTQYF. In DNA form, the CDR3 reads TGTGCCAGCAGTGACTCGGGACTAGCTGGCAGGACAGATACGCAGTATTTT.

In this sample, this clonotype turned up many times. The gene calls are TRBV29-1 and TRBJ1-2; TRBD1 agrees at 7 bases. Germline V gives CDR1 SQVTM, CDR2 ANQGSEA. CDR3 length equals 12 residues. The trim removed 8 bases at V and 6 bases at J, leaving 9 bases unmatched. CDR3 protein: CSLPAGGNGYTF. CDR3 DNA: TGCAGCCTCCCCGCAGGGGGGAATGGCTACACCTTC.

This clonotype was seen ten or more times. The chain uses TRBV20-1 and TRBJ2-3; no definite D call. CDR1 is DFQATT, CDR2 SNEGSKA, per germline (reference sequence). V was shortened by 2 bases and J by 4 bases, with 7 bases between the two germline ends. This CDR3 is 12 amino acids long. The CDR3 DNA is TGCAGTGCTAGAAAAATGGCAGATACGCAGTATTTT. Protein product: CSARKMADTQYF.

This clonotype occurred a few times. The CDR3 DNA reads TGCGCCAGCAGCTTGGGCAAAGGGGGCAGTGAGACCCAGTACTTC. Protein product: CASSLGKGGSETQYF. The chain carries TRBV5-1 and TRBJ2-5; 7 bases line up with TRBD1. Germline V gene sequence: CDR1 SGHRS, CDR2 YFSETQ. The CDR3 has 15 residues. Losses at the gene ends were 0 bases for V and 5 bases for J; bases not matched to a gene: 7.

This chain links TRBV6-5 with TRBJ2-3; D is perhaps TRBD2 (5 bases). The CDR3 sequence is 15 residues long. V shed 2 bases and J shed 7 bases, with 16 bases lying between them. Per germline, CDR1 MNHEY and CDR2 SVGAGI. The CDR3 here is CASSYPNLSGYTQYF. CDR3 bases: TGTGCCAGCAGTTACCCCAACCTCAGCGGCTATACGCAGTATTTT.

The V gene is TRBV20-1, the J gene TRBJ2-6, with D unclear. The V gene's germline CDR1 is DFQATT and CDR2 SNEGSKA (reference sequence). The CDR3 extends over 16 amino acids. CDR3 nucleotides: TGCAGCTTCCTCGGACGGCTGAGCTCTGGGGCCAACGTCCTGACTTTC. Amino acid sequence: CSFLGRLSSGANVLTF.

This clonotype has a handful of counts. The rearrangement joins TRBV12-1 to TRBJ2-2; whether TRBD2, the table's D call, matches the DNA was not checked. TRBV12-1 is termed a pseudogene. The CDR3 sequence is 18 residues long. As DNA, the CDR3 is TGTGCCAGCAGCTTTGCGCAGGCGGGGGGACCGAACACCGGGGAGCTGTTTTTT. Encoded protein: CASSFAQAGGPNTGELFF.

This clonotype was recorded a few times. This chain uses TRBV7-8 with TRBJ2-5; tentative D call: TRBD2 (5 bases). V dropped 0 bases and J dropped 1 base, with 9 bases sitting between them. This CDR3 is built from 15 residues. Germline CDR1 and CDR2: SGHVS and FQNEAQ. CDR3 in amino acids: CASSLAAGFQETQYF. The DNA of the CDR3 is TGTGCCAGCAGCTTAGCGGCGGGTTTCCAAGAGACCCAGTACTTC.

This chain joins TRBV6-5 and TRBJ1-5, with no clear D. CDR1 is MNHEY, CDR2 SVGAGI, per germline. The CDR3 sequence is 13 residues long. V lost 2 bases and J lost 3, with 5 bases in between. The DNA of the CDR3 is TGTGCCAGCAGTTACCTTGCCAATCAGCCCCAGCATTTT. Protein: CASSYLANQPQHF.

The genes are TRBV27 and TRBJ2-7, with D possibly TRBD2 on 5 matching bases. V was pared by 3 bases and J by 2 bases, with 8 bases between. This CDR3 comprises 13 residues. Germline CDR1 MNHEY, CDR2 SMNVEV (reference sequence). The CDR3 region has the DNA TGTGCCAGCAGTTTGCGGGCCCCCTACGAGCAGTACTTC. Amino acids: CASSLRAPYEQYF.

This clonotype was counted only a few times. This sequence joins TRBV5-1 and TRBJ2-2; D unresolved. V was cut by 1 base and J by 0 bases, with 10 bases left in between. CDR1 and CDR2 from the germline V gene are SGHRS and YFSETQ. This CDR3 contains 16 residues. The CDR3 is CASSLYLGTNTGELFF. As DNA, the CDR3 is TGCGCCAGCAGCTTGTACCTGGGGACGAACACCGGGGAGCTGTTTTTT.

This clonotype was detected a few times. V gene TRBV20-1 combines with J gene TRBJ2-7; maybe TRBD1 (6 bases). The CDR3 covers 13 residues. Trimming removed 2 bases at V and 1 base at J, with 9 bases between. Germline CDR1 and CDR2: DFQATT and SNEGSKA (reference sequence). The CDR3 protein is CSARRTDSYEQYF. DNA for the CDR3: TGCAGTGCTAGACGGACAGATTCCTACGAGCAGTACTTC.

This clonotype was recorded a few times. The chain employs TRBV20-1 and TRBJ1-5; D remains ambiguous. Trimming pared 1 base from V and 2 bases from J, leaving 9 bases between. Looked up from germline, CDR1 is DFQATT and CDR2 is SNEGSKA (reference sequence). This CDR3 has 14 residues. CDR3: CSARVTVGNQPQHF. CDR3 nucleotide sequence: TGCAGTGCTAGAGTAACAGTTGGCAATCAGCCCCAGCATTTT.

CDR3 amino acids: CSVESGYEQYF. CDR3 nucleotide sequence: TGCAGCGTTGAGTCCGGCTACGAGCAGTACTTC. The V and J genes are TRBV29-1 and TRBJ2-7; D unresolved. Per the germline V gene, CDR1 is SQVTM and CDR2 is ANQGSEA. The CDR3 covers 11 residues. Trimming cost V 3 bases and J 3 bases, with 6 bases left between them.

The CDR3 region is CASRRGTVNTGELFF. DNA of the CDR3: TGTGCCAGCAGGAGAGGGACCGTGAACACCGGGGAGCTGTTTTTT. The chain is built from TRBV28 and TRBJ2-2; D is tentatively TRBD1 or TRBD2 (5 bases each). The germline V gene has CDR1 MDHEN and CDR2 SYDVKM. V was shortened by 6 bases and J by 1 base, with 12 bases between the two germline ends. This CDR3 is built from 15 residues.

This clonotype was seen at least ten times. The rearrangement uses TRBV29-1 and TRBJ2-5; D is undetermined. V was trimmed by 5 bases and J by 2 bases, leaving 9 bases between them. Germline-derived CDR1 and CDR2 are SQVTM and ANQGSEA. The CDR3 is 12 residues long. This CDR3 is CSVSVTQETQYF. CDR3 nucleotides: TGCAGCGTTAGCGTAACACAAGAGACCCAGTACTTC.

This clonotype was seen only a few times. V is TRBV5-1 and J is TRBJ2-3; D remains ambiguous. This CDR3 spans 14 amino acids. Trimming took 0 bases from V and 4 from J, leaving 9 bases between them. CDR1 is SGHRS, CDR2 YFSETQ, per germline. CDR3 sequence reads: CASSLEGIADTQYF. The CDR3 DNA reads TGCGCCAGCAGCTTGGAAGGCATCGCAGATACGCAGTATTTT.

The CDR3 loop reads CSVWENIQYF. The DNA of the CDR3 is TGCAGCGTCTGGGAAAACATTCAGTACTTC. The chain combines TRBV29-1 with TRBJ2-4; no clear D gene. CDR3 length: 10 residues. V was cut by 6 bases and J by 5 bases, with 5 bases left in between. Germline V CDR1 and CDR2: SQVTM, ANQGSEA.

In its sample, this clonotype was seen a few times. This rearrangement joins TRBV7-2 to TRBJ2-4; D remains ambiguous. The ends were cut back, 5 bases at V and 3 bases at J, with 17 bases in the middle. This CDR3 is built from 16 residues. Germline V lookup: CDR1 SGHTA, CDR2 FQGNSA. CDR3 in DNA: TGTGCCAGCAGCCCCCCCGCCCGTCATGTCAAAAACATTCAGTACTTC. Translating it yields CASSPPARHVKNIQYF.

The rearrangement links TRBV6-5 to TRBJ1-5; TRBD1 aligns across 7 bases. Germline assignment: CDR1 MNHEY and CDR2 SVGAGI. The CDR3 runs 15 residues. Unmatched junction bases numbered 5, after V lost 0 bases and J lost 6 bases. CDR3 amino acids: CASSYSRGRGQPQHF. The CDR3 DNA sequence: TGTGCCAGCAGTTACTCAAGGGGGCGCGGTCAGCCCCAGCATTTT.

This clonotype came up a few times. The chain carries TRBV24-1 and TRBJ2-7; 7 nucleotides agree with TRBD1. The germline gives CDR1 KGHDR, CDR2 SFDVKD. The CDR3 contains 13 residues. V dropped 4 bases and J dropped 7; count of bases not matched to a gene: 6. Written as DNA, the CDR3 is TGTGCCACCAGTGACTCACAGGGGCTGGAGCAGTACTTC. Translated: CATSDSQGLEQYF.

There are a few counts of this clonotype. The chain joins TRBV18 to TRBJ1-1, with D unclear. The CDR3 is 13 amino acids. The ends were cut back, 6 bases at V and 0 bases at J, with 8 bases in the middle. CDR1 KGHSH and CDR2 LQKENI come from the germline V gene. The CDR3: CASSYALNTEAFF. The DNA for the CDR3 is TGTGCCAGCTCCTATGCGCTGAACACTGAAGCTTTCTTT.

This chain uses TRBV28 with TRBJ2-7; TRBD1 is a possible D gene (5 bases). V gave up 6 bases and J gave up 0 bases, with 15 bases separating them. This CDR3 contains 15 residues. The germline gives CDR1 MDHEN, CDR2 SYDVKM. In DNA form, the CDR3 reads TGTGCCAGCAGCCTAGGGGCCACAAACTCCTACGAGCAGTACTTC. Amino acid sequence: CASSLGATNSYEQYF.

The V gene is TRBV5-1, the J gene TRBJ2-5; D is unclear. V was clipped by 1 base and J by 4 bases, with 11 bases between them. The CDR3 spans 14 residues. Germline CDR1 reads SGHRS; CDR2 reads YFSETQ. For the CDR3, the DNA is TGCGCCAGCAGCTTGCGAGGCTGGGGAGAGACCCAGTACTTC. It codes for CASSLRGWGETQYF. Together with reference TRBV5-1 and TRBJ2-5, the CDR3 gives the full variable domain: KAGVTQTPRYLIKTRGQQVTLSCSPISGHRSVSWYQQTPGQGLQFLFEYFSETQRNKGNFPGRFSGRQFSNSRSEMNVSTLELGDSALYLCASSLRGWGETQYFGPGTRLLVL.